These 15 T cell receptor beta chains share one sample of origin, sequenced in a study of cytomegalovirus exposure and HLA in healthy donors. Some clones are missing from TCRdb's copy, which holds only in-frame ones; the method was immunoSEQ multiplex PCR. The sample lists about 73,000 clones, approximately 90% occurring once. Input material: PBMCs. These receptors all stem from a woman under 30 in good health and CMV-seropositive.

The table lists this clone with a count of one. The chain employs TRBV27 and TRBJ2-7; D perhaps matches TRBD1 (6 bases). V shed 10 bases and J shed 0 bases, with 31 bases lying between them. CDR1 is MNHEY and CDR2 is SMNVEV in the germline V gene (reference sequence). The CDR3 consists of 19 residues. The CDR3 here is CAIRPPTPNRVLASYEQYF. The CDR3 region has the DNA TGTGCCATCAGACCACCTACCCCCAACAGGGTCCTAGCCTCCTACGAGCAGTACTTC.

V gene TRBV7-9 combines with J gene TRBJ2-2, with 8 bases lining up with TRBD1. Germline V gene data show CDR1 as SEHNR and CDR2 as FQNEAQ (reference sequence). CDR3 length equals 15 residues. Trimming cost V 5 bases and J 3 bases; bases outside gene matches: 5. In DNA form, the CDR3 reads TGTGCCAGCAGCCCCAGGGGGCGCGACACCGGGGAGCTGTTTTTT. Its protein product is CASSPRGRDTGELFF. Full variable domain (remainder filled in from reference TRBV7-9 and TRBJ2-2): DTGVSQNPRHKITKRGQNVTFRCDPISEHNRLYWYRQTLGQGPEFLTYFQNEAQLEKSRLLSDRFSAERPKGSFSTLEIQRTEQGDSAMYLCASSPRGRDTGELFFGEGSRLTVL.

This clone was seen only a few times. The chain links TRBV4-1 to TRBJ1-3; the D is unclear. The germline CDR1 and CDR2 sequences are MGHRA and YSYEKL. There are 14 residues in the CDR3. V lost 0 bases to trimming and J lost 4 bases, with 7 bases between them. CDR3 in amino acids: CASSQDRRGNTIYF. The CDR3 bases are TGCGCCAGCAGCCAAGACAGGAGGGGAAACACCATATATTTT.

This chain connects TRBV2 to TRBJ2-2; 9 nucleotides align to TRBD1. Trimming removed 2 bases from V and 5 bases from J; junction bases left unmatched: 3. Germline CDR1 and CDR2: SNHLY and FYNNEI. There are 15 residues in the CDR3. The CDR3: CASSERGTGTGELFF. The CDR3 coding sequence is TGTGCCAGCAGTGAACGTGGGACAGGGACCGGGGAGCTGTTTTTT.

The CDR3 region is CASSQGQTGNTIYF. CDR3 bases: TGTGCCAGCAGCCAAGGACAGACAGGAAACACCATATATTTT. The chain joins TRBV4-2 to TRBJ1-3; weak D call: TRBD1 (5 bases). CDR1 LGHNA and CDR2 YNFKEQ come from the germline V gene. The CDR3 contains 14 residues. V lost 1 base to trimming and J lost 4 bases, with 8 bases between them.

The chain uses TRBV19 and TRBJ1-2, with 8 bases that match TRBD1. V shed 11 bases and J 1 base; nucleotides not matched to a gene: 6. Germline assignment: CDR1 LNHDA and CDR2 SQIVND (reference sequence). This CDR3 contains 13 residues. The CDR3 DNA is TGTGCCGCTGGACAGGGTGGTAACTATGGCTACACCTTC. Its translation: CAAGQGGNYGYTF.

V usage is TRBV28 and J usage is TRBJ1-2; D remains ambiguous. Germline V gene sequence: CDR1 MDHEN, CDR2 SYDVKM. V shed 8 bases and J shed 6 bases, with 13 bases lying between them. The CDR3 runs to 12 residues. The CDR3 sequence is CASPQKEHGYTF. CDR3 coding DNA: TGTGCCAGCCCACAGAAGGAACATGGCTACACCTTC.

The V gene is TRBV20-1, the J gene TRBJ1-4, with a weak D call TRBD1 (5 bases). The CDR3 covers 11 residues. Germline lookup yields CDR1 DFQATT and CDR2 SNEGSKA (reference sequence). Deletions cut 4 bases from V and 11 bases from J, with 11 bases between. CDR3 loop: CSATDSTKLFF. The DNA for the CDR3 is TGCAGTGCTACCGACAGTACCAAACTGTTTTTT.

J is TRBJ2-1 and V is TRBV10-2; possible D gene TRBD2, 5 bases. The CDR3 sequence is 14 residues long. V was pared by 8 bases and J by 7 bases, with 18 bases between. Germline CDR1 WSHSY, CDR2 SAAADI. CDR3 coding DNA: TGCGCCAGCTCCCCGAATGGGGAGTGGAATGAGCAGTTCTTC. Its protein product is CASSPNGEWNEQFF.

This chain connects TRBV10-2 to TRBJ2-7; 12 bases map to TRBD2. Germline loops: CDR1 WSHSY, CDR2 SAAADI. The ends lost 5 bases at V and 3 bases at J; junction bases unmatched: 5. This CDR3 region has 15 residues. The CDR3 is CASSRGLAGNYEQYF. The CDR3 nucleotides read TGCGCCAGCAGTAGAGGACTAGCGGGAAACTACGAGCAGTACTTC.

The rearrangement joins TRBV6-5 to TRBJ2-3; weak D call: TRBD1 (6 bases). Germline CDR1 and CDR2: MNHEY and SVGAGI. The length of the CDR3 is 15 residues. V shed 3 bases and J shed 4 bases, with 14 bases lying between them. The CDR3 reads CASSYDRPGSDTQYF. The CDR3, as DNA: TGTGCCAGCAGTTATGACAGGCCCGGGTCAGATACGCAGTATTTT.

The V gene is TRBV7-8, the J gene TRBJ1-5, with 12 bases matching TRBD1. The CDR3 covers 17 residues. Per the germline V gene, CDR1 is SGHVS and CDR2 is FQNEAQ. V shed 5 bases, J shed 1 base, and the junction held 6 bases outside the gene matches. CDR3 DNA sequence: TGTGCCAGCAGCGGGACAGGGGGCGAATCGAGCAATCAGCCCCAGCATTTT. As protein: CASSGTGGESSNQPQHF.

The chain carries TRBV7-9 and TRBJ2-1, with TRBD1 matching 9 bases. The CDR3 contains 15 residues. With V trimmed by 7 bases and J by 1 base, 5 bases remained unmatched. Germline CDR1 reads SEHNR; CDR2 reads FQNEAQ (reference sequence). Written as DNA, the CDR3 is TGTGCCAGCACCCGGACAGGGGTGTCCTACAATGAGCAGTTCTTC. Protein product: CASTRTGVSYNEQFF.

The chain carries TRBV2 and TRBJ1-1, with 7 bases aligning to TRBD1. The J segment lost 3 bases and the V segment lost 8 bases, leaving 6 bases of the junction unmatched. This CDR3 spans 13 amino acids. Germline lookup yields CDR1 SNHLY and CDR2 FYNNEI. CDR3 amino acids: CASLYRGYTEAFF. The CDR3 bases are TGTGCCAGCCTGTACAGGGGATACACTGAAGCTTTCTTT.

The chain's CDR3 is CASSIGTSGELFF. CDR3 sequence (DNA): TGTGCCAGTAGTATCGGGACTTCCGGGGAGCTGTTTTTT. J is TRBJ2-2 and V is TRBV19; D possibly corresponds to TRBD2 (6 bases). The germline V gene has CDR1 LNHDA and CDR2 SQIVND (reference sequence). CDR3 size: 13 residues. The V gene lost 3 bases and the J gene lost 6 bases, with 8 bases spanning the gap. Combining the CDR3 with reference TRBV19 and TRBJ2-2 gives the whole variable domain DGGITQSPKYLFRKEGQNVTLSCEQNLNHDAMYWYRQDPGQGLRLIYYSQIVNDFQKGDIAEGYSVSREKKESFPLTVTSAQKNPTAFYLCASSIGTSGELFFGEGSRLTVL.